This TCR beta chain was retrieved from a study of cytomegalovirus exposure and HLA in healthy donors. Germline V gene sequence: CDR1 SEHNR, CDR2 FQNEAQ (reference sequence). The CDR3 loop spans 14 amino acids. V shed 4 bases and J shed 8 bases, with 17 bases lying between them. PCR involved 60 Vbeta and 13 Jbeta primers. The data were produced by immunoSEQ multiplex PCR, yet TCRdb's version contains in-frame clones alone and is incomplete. The profile shows 120,000 to 150,000 clones, about 75% of them singletons. The gene calls are TRBV7-9 and TRBJ1-2; TRBD1 is a possible D gene (5 bases). The receptor comes from a male donor in good health and CMV-seronegative. Material for sequencing was PBMCs. As DNA, the CDR3 is TGTGCCAGCAGCTACGGGGGGGTCCTTGTAGGCTACACCTTC. Translated: CASSYGGVLVGYTF.